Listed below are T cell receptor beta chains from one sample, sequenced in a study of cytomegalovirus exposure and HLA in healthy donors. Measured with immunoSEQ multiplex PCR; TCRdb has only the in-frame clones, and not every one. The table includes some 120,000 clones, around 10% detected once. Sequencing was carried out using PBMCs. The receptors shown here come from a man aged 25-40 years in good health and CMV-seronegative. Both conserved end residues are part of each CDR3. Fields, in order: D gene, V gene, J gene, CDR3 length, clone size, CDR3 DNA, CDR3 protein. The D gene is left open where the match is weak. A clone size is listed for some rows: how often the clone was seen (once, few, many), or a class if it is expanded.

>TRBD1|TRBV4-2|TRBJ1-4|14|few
TGTGCCAGCAGGCCGGGACAGTCAATGGGAAAACTGTTTTTT
CASRPGQSMGKLFF
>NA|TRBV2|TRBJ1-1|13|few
TGTGCCAGCAGCGAAACAACAGCCACTGAAGCTTTCTTT
CASSETTATEAFF
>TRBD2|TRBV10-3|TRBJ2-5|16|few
TGTGCCATCAGTCCAGGGACTAGCGGGTTCCAAGAGACCCAGTACTTC
CAISPGTSGFQETQYF
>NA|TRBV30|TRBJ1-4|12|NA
TGTGCCTGGAGTGCGTCGGAGGAAAAACTGTTTTTT
CAWSASEEKLFF
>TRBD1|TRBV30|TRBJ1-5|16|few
TGTGCCTGGAGCACCCCGGGGACAGTGGGCAATCAGCCCCAGCATTTT
CAWSTPGTVGNQPQHF
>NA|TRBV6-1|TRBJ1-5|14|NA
TGTGCCAGCAGTGAAAGGCAGGCGAATCAGCACCAGCATTTT
CASSERQANQHQHF
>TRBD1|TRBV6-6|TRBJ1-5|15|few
TGTGCCAGCAGTACCGACAGGGAATGGAATCAGCCCCAGCATTTT
CASSTDREWNQPQHF
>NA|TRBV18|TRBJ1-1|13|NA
TGTGCCAGCTCACCAGGAGATTCCGTCCGAGCTTTCTTT
CASSPGDSVRAFF
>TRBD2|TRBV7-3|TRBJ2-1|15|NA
TGTGCCAGCAGCCCCTTTCCTAGCGGGGAGAGTGAGCAGTTCTTC
CASSPFPSGESEQFF
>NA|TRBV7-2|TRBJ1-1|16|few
TGTGCCAGCAGCCGCTTGTGGGGGGGACAGAACACTGAAGCTTTCTTT
CASSRLWGGQNTEAFF
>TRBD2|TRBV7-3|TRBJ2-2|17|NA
TGTGCCAGCAGCTTAATGCCCCCAGCGGGAGACGCCGGGGAGCTGTTTTTT
CASSLMPPAGDAGELFF
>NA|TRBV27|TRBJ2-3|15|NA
TGTGCCAGCAGTTTATCGGGGGGACTCACAGATACGCAGTATTTT
CASSLSGGLTDTQYF
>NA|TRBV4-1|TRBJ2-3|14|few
TGCGCCAGCAGCCAGGAGGCTAGCACAGATACGCAGTATTTT
CASSQEASTDTQYF
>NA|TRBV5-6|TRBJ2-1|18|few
TGTGCCAGCAGCTCGCCCGTGCCTAGCGCAAACTCCTACAATGAGCAGTTCTTC
CASSSPVPSANSYNEQFF